The sequence of this T cell receptor beta chain was determined in a study of T cell repertoires in cytomegalovirus infection (dated by TCRdb to about 2019). Study-wide context: The peptide stimulations were aimed at well-studied HLA-B-restricted epitopes as well as recently identified HLA-C-restricted CMV epitopes, whose presentation resists viral immunomodulation. Because public TCR beta signatures pointed to carriage of CMV infection together with the matching HLA type, the HLA type of each donor mattered for the analysis. General findings and caveats noted by the study authors: The ex vivo response was dominated by HLA-C-restricted CMV-specific TCR beta clonotypes, which also provided the single most frequent clonotype in two of eight donors. In both this cohort and an independent cohort of some 380 donors, the cumulative frequency of public TCR beta family members distinguished carriers of CMV infection plus the relevant HLA type.

There are 15 amino acids in the CDR3, from cysteine to phenylalanine inclusive. The retained sequence is limited to the CDR3, 45 bases, with the frame set at the first base. V and J are truncated by 4 bases and 5 bases respectively, leaving an intervening sequence of 14 bases. Reading the label with the study, this specimen's treatment or condition is: in vitro stimulation with specific CMV peptide epitopes to enrich CMV-specific T cells. Sequencing was performed on an Illumina HiSeq 1500. TCRdb trimmed the raw reads at Q25, called clones with MiXCR and kept productive beta chains. Each entry is one CDR3 protein sequence, shown with its most common DNA and genes. The sample table shows approximately 990,000 distinct CDR3 sequences, and around 30% are seen once. Roughly an eighth of the sample belongs to the ten largest clones. This clonotype was detected a few times. Which antigen it targets is not known. No per-base quality is available; no much larger clone lies one base away.

The sequenced sample was cultured CD8+ T cells from PBMCs, obtained from culture after CMV antigen stimulation. This chain is built from TRBV12-3 or TRBV12-4 and TRBJ2-2; the D gene is perhaps TRBD2, on 5 matching bases. The TCR was taken from a human donor in good health (CMV status not recorded). Some clones in this sample may be carry-over from other donors' samples. The DNA sequence is TGTGCCAGCAGTTCGACACCCTCGGGGACCGGGGAGCTGTTTTTT. Translated, this is CASSSTPSGTGELFF.